The clone carrying this TCR beta chain was recorded a few times. These data belong to a study of human T cells and chemical hapten exposure. Time point denoted: patch test 2, 6 weeks after DPC sensitization. As for treatment: therapeutic diphenylcyclopropenone sensitization with weekly scalp DPC. Unfractionated whole blood was the source of the extracted total RNA. V trimming: 9 bases; J trimming: 10 bases; junction bases outside the gene matches: 6. The CDR3 is made up of 12 amino acids. Per germline, CDR1 SNHLY and CDR2 FYNNEI. TCRdb re-analysed the RACE reads in MiXCR, keeping a single row per CDR3 protein. The data show some 27,000 distinct CDR3 sequences, over 8.5% seen once.

This specimen consisted of whole blood, obtained in connection with sensitization to the hapten diphenylcyclopropenone (DPC). The source of this sequence is a young man with alopecia areata. Some clones in this sample may be carry-over from other donors' samples. V is TRBV2 and J is TRBJ1-6, with 7 bases that match TRBD1. The CDR3 loop reads CASDRVSSPLHF. The CDR3 DNA is TGTGCCAGTGACAGGGTTAGCTCACCCCTCCACTTT.